This entry describes one TCR beta chain. Antigen unknown. The data originate from a study of shared clonotypes between healthy human individuals. Study outcomes and limitations: The generation probabilities recorded for non-shared clonotypes fell below those of clonotypes shared by all four donors. Rarefaction revealed incomplete sorted-subset sequencing despite large depth.

V shed 0 bases and J 9 bases; nucleotides not matched to a gene: 9. The CDR3 spans 15 residues. Germline CDR1 reads SGHNT; CDR2 reads YYREEE (reference sequence). This table comes from immunoSEQ multiplex PCR, and its TCRdb copy is limited to in-frame clones, with some not included. The sample lists about 2.4 million clones, 80% to 95% occurring once. The rearrangement links TRBV5-4 to TRBJ2-1; 7 bases align to TRBD2. The TCR sequence derives from a man aged 18 to 29 in good health. Some clones in this sample may be carry-over from other donors' samples. What was sequenced was naive CD4+ T cells from PBMCs. The sample's subset: CD45RA+ positively selected. The CDR3 DNA follows: TGTGCCAGCAGCTTGGGACTAGCCTTTCAAATTGAGCAGTTCTTC. It yields the protein CASSLGLAFQIEQFF. The full variable domain, in which reference TRBV5-4 and TRBJ2-1 provide the parts outside the CDR3, is ETGVTQSPTHLIKTRGQQVTLRCSSQSGHNTVSWYQQALGQGPQFIFQYYREEENGRGNFPPRFSGLQFPNYSSELNVNALELDDSALYLCASSLGLAFQIEQFFGPGTRLTVL.